A single sample gave rise to the 32 T cell receptor beta chains below, sequenced in a study of blood T cell repertoires in COVID-19. Measured with immunoSEQ multiplex PCR; TCRdb has only the in-frame clones, and not every one. The repertoire holds over 100,000 clones, approximately 92% seen once, with 1.5% to 2.5% in the top ten. The sample consisted of peripheral blood. The receptors shown here come from a woman between 45 and 60 years old with COVID-19, enrolled during active disease.

The chain links TRBV7-2 to TRBJ2-1; D is undetermined. From germline, CDR1 is SGHTA and CDR2 FQGNSA. Deletions cut 5 bases from V and 0 bases from J, with 14 bases between. This CDR3 has 16 residues. The CDR3 region has the DNA TGTGCCAGCAGCGATACAGTGGCTGGCTCCTACAATGAGCAGTTCTTC. Protein sequence: CASSDTVAGSYNEQFF.

The chain uses TRBV15 and TRBJ1-3, with D possibly TRBD1 on 6 matching bases. The germline CDR1 and CDR2 sequences are LNHNV and YYDKDF (reference sequence). This CDR3 spans 15 amino acids. V dropped 0 bases and J dropped 2 bases, with 8 bases sitting between them. CDR3 sequence: CATSRDAGAGNTIYF. The CDR3 nucleotides are TGTGCCACCAGCAGAGATGCAGGGGCTGGAAACACCATATATTTT.

This clone was seen a few times. This chain links TRBV6-5 with TRBJ1-5; D ambiguous. Germline V gene sequence: CDR1 MNHEY, CDR2 SVGAGI. This CDR3 contains 12 residues. The germline V and J ends were trimmed by 6 bases and 2 bases, with 5 bases remaining between them. CDR3 residues: CASSEGNQPQHF. CDR3 DNA: TGTGCCAGCAGCGAGGGCAATCAGCCCCAGCATTTT.

The chain links TRBV6-1 to TRBJ2-3, with 16 bases that match TRBD2. The CDR3 contains 18 residues. The V gene end was trimmed by 2 bases and the J gene end by 5 bases; junction bases not matched to a gene: 7. CDR1 MNHNS and CDR2 SASEGT come from the germline V gene. The CDR3 DNA is TGTGCCAGCAGTGAAAGGGGACTAGCGGGGGGGCGAAGAGATACGCAGTATTTT. Translation: CASSERGLAGGRRDTQYF.

The rearrangement links TRBV5-1 to TRBJ2-1, with 7 bases fitting TRBD1. Per germline, CDR1 SGHRS and CDR2 YFSETQ. Losses at the gene ends were 4 bases for V and 3 bases for J; bases not matched to a gene: 10. This CDR3 comprises 16 residues. CDR3 in DNA: TGCGCCAGCAGCCCTCCAGGGGGACCGATCTACAATGAGCAGTTCTTC. It encodes CASSPPGGPIYNEQFF.

The chain has TRBV29-1 and TRBJ1-1; the D gene is possibly TRBD1 (5 bases). CDR3 length equals 13 residues. The V gene lost 7 bases and the J gene lost 6 bases, with 18 bases spanning the gap. Germline CDR1 and CDR2: SQVTM and ANQGSEA. The CDR3 bases are TGCAGCGCCCAAGGGGCGCCTGGGGCTGAAGCTTTCTTT. It codes for CSAQGAPGAEAFF. The full variable domain, its missing parts supplied by reference TRBV29-1 and TRBJ1-1, is SAVISQKPSRDICQRGTSLTIQCQVDSQVTMMFWYRQQPGQSLTLIATANQGSEATYESGFVIDKFPISRPNLTFSTLTVSNMSPEDSSIYLCSAQGAPGAEAFFGQGTRLTVV.

Points on this clone: The same CDR3 is also encoded by other DNA sequences in this sample. The chain recombines TRBV6-2 or TRBV6-3 with TRBJ1-5, with D tentatively TRBD1 (6 bases). Per the germline V gene, CDR1 is MNHEY and CDR2 is SVGEGT. The V end lost 6 bases, the J end lost 4 bases, and 13 bases lay between the germline ends. The CDR3 consists of 14 residues. CDR3 sequence: CASSPTGSNQPQHF. The CDR3 nucleotides read TGTGCCAGCAGCCCTACAGGGTCTAATCAGCCCCAGCATTTT.

The rearrangement links TRBV28 to TRBJ1-3; D remains unclear. Germline lookup yields CDR1 MDHEN and CDR2 SYDVKM. This CDR3 region has 14 residues. Trimming took off 3 bases at V and 6 bases at J, with 12 bases between the two ends. CDR3 DNA: TGTGCCAGCAGTTTCTCGACTCGCCAAAACACCATATATTTT. It encodes CASSFSTRQNTIYF.

CDR3 region: CASREGGGNTIYF. CDR3 DNA sequence: TGTGCCAGCAGAGAGGGAGGCGGAAACACCATATATTTT. V gene TRBV6-5 combines with J gene TRBJ1-3; D not certain. V lost 6 bases, J lost 4 bases, and 10 bases lay in between. The germline gives CDR1 MNHEY, CDR2 SVGAGI. The CDR3 covers 13 residues.

The rearrangement uses TRBV7-9 and TRBJ1-1, with TRBD1 identical over 7 bases. The CDR3 consists of 13 residues. With V trimmed by 1 base and J by 5 bases, 1 base remained unmatched. Germline V gene data show CDR1 as SEHNR and CDR2 as FQNEAQ (reference sequence). CDR3 sequence: CASSLGGQTEAFF. CDR3 nucleotide sequence: TGTGCCAGCAGCTTAGGGGGACAGACTGAAGCTTTCTTT. Variable domain in full (rest from reference TRBV7-9 and TRBJ1-1): DTGVSQNPRHKITKRGQNVTFRCDPISEHNRLYWYRQTLGQGPEFLTYFQNEAQLEKSRLLSDRFSAERPKGSFSTLEIQRTEQGDSAMYLCASSLGGQTEAFFGQGTRLTVV.

The chain employs TRBV11-3 and TRBJ1-1, with D perhaps TRBD1 (6 bases). In germline, CDR1 is SGHNT, CDR2 YENEEA. The CDR3 covers 14 residues. Between the trimmed V and J ends, which lost 5 bases and 4 bases, there was a span of 14 bases. Here the CDR3 reads CASSPVRGSTEAFF. The CDR3 DNA sequence: TGTGCCAGCAGCCCAGTAAGGGGGAGCACTGAAGCTTTCTTT.

The gene calls are TRBV5-1 and TRBJ2-6; D remains ambiguous. The CDR3 has 15 amino acids. The germline CDR1 and CDR2 sequences are SGHRS and YFSETQ. Trimming shortened V by 2 bases and J by 2 bases, and 8 bases separated the two germline ends. CDR3 region: CASSLGAAGANVLTF. The CDR3 DNA sequence: TGCGCCAGCAGCTTAGGTGCGGCTGGGGCCAACGTCCTGACTTTC.

This chain joins TRBV19 and TRBJ2-7; 9 bases fit TRBD1. In germline, CDR1 is LNHDA, CDR2 SQIVND (reference sequence). The CDR3 is 14 residues long. V gave up 8 bases and J gave up 3 bases; unmatched junction bases: 8. The CDR3 sequence: CASAPGTGLYEQYF. The CDR3 bases are TGTGCCAGTGCCCCCGGGACAGGGCTCTACGAGCAGTACTTC.

The chain uses TRBV3-1 (or the pseudogene TRBV3-2) and TRBJ1-2; 8 nucleotides agree with TRBD1. This CDR3 region has 18 residues. Trimming at V came to 0 bases and at J to 0 bases, leaving 9 bases not matched to a gene. Germline CDR1 LGHDT, CDR2 YNNKEL (reference sequence). The DNA of the CDR3 is TGTGCCAGCAGCCAAGAGTCACCGCGGACAGGGACTAACTATGGCTACACCTTC. This gives the protein CASSQESPRTGTNYGYTF.

The V gene is TRBV5-4, the J gene TRBJ1-4; unclear D gene. This CDR3 is built from 15 residues. V was pared by 6 bases and J by 4 bases, with 16 bases between. The germline V gene encodes CDR1 SGHNT and CDR2 YYREEE (reference sequence). The CDR3 nucleotides are TGTGCCAGCAATGACGGCGTCTCGGGTAATGAAAAACTGTTTTTT. It translates to CASNDGVSGNEKLFF.

Worth noting for this clone: At one of its ends the junction is not consistent with the germline gene, which may arise from a read error. The V call is TRBV6-5, the J call TRBJ1-2, with 9 bases that match TRBD1. Germline values: CDR1 MNHEY, CDR2 SVGAGI. The CDR3 totals 15 residues. CDR3 protein: CASRPPGTGNYGYTF. CDR3 nucleotide sequence: TGTGCTAGCAGGCCACCCGGGACAGGGAACTATGGCTACACCTTC.

V gene TRBV27 combines with J gene TRBJ1-2; 9 bases agree with TRBD1. With 5 bases clipped from V and 11 bases from J, the junction kept 12 bases outside the gene matches. Germline V gene sequence: CDR1 MNHEY, CDR2 SMNVEV (reference sequence). This CDR3 contains 14 residues. The CDR3 spells CASSEQGALKGYTF. The CDR3 DNA follows: TGTGCCAGCAGTGAACAGGGGGCGCTTAAGGGGTACACCTTC.

The genes are TRBV5-4 and TRBJ1-1; weak D call: TRBD1 (5 bases). The ends were cut back, 0 bases at V and 0 bases at J, with 6 bases in the middle. CDR3 length equals 14 residues. Germline CDR1 reads SGHNT; CDR2 reads YYREEE (reference sequence). The CDR3 loop is CASSLGGVNTEAFF. The CDR3 DNA is TGTGCCAGCAGCTTGGGGGGGGTGAACACTGAAGCTTTCTTT.

This chain connects TRBV10-3 to TRBJ1-6; D unresolved. Germline V gene lookup returns CDR1 ENHRY and CDR2 SYGVKD. V was cut by 4 bases and J by 15 bases, with 16 bases left in between. This CDR3 has 13 residues. The CDR3: CAISVGRPGVLHF. CDR3 coding DNA: TGTGCCATCAGTGTCGGCAGGCCGGGAGTCCTCCACTTT.

This chain joins TRBV29-1 and TRBJ2-1; TRBD2 agrees at 7 bases. After removal of 6 bases from V and 8 bases from J, the junction contained 13 bases not matched to a gene. CDR1 is SQVTM, CDR2 ANQGSEA, per germline. This CDR3 is 14 amino acids long. CDR3 bases: TGCAGCGTGCGGAACCGGGGGGAGTGGGATGAGCAGTTCTTC. Translated: CSVRNRGEWDEQFF.

The chain is built from TRBV11-2 and TRBJ1-4; D gene uncertain. The V gene lost 4 bases and the J gene lost 1 base, with 13 bases spanning the gap. This CDR3 contains 16 residues. Germline CDR1 SGHAT, CDR2 FQNNGV. In nucleotides, the CDR3 is TGTGCCAGCAGCTCCCTCAGGAAAGAAACTAATGAAAAACTGTTTTTT. Translated: CASSSLRKETNEKLFF.

The chain couples TRBV3-1 (or the pseudogene TRBV3-2) to TRBJ1-2, with 7 bases lining up with TRBD1. Germline CDR1 and CDR2: LGHDT and YNNKEL (reference sequence). The CDR3 contains 14 residues. The trim removed 0 bases at V and 8 bases at J, leaving 6 bases unmatched. CDR3 bases: TGTGCCAGCAGCCAAGAAGGGGGCGCGATGGGCTACACCTTC. This gives the protein CASSQEGGAMGYTF.

This clone turned up a few times. The chain carries TRBV27 and TRBJ1-3; D may be TRBD1 (6 bases). Germline CDR1 MNHEY, CDR2 SMNVEV (reference sequence). The CDR3 runs to 15 residues. V was clipped by 4 bases and J by 1 base, with 11 bases between them. The CDR3: CASSSDSRSGNTIYF. The CDR3 DNA follows: TGTGCCAGCAGTTCGGACAGCCGTTCTGGAAACACCATATATTTT.

This chain joins TRBV10-3 and TRBJ2-1; TRBD2 aligns across 8 bases. Germline CDR1 reads ENHRY; CDR2 reads SYGVKD. The CDR3 sequence is 13 residues long. The trim removed 11 bases at V and 7 bases at J, leaving 10 bases unmatched. CDR3 DNA sequence: TGTGCCTCGACGGGGGGGGCCGAGAATGAGCAGTTCTTC. Translating gives CASTGGAENEQFF.

The chain links TRBV30 to TRBJ1-5; 7 positions match TRBD1. Trimming removed 2 bases from V and 5 bases from J; junction bases left unmatched: 3. This CDR3 comprises 13 residues. The germline V gene encodes CDR1 GTSNPN and CDR2 SVGIG (reference sequence). CDR3 DNA: TGTGCCTGGAGTATACAGGGGTATCAGCCCCAGCATTTT. Amino acids: CAWSIQGYQPQHF.

The chain employs TRBV9 and TRBJ2-7, with D perhaps TRBD1 (6 bases). Trimming removed 2 bases from V and 4 bases from J, with 13 bases in between. Germline V gene data show CDR1 as SGDLS and CDR2 as YYNGEE. The CDR3 runs to 14 residues. CDR3 sequence: CASSVAGEGYEQYF. For the CDR3, the DNA is TGTGCCAGCAGCGTTGCAGGGGAAGGGTACGAGCAGTACTTC.

The V call is TRBV27, the J call TRBJ1-1, with a weak D call TRBD1 (6 bases). With 0 bases removed from V and 1 base from J, the gap between germline ends came to 9 bases. The CDR3 runs 15 residues. Germline CDR1 reads MNHEY; CDR2 reads SMNVEV (reference sequence). The CDR3 nucleotides are TGTGCCAGCAGTTTATCGCAGGGGCGGAACACTGAAGCTTTCTTT. It codes for CASSLSQGRNTEAFF.

This chain joins TRBV5-4 and TRBJ2-7, with 7 bases aligning to TRBD2. V gave up 4 bases and J gave up 0 bases; unmatched junction bases: 7. Germline CDR1 is SGHNT and CDR2 is YYREEE (reference sequence). The CDR3 runs to 15 residues. DNA of the CDR3: TGTGCCAGCAGCGTAGCGGGCCTAAGCTCCTACGAGCAGTACGTC. It is translated as CASSVAGLSSYEQYV.

The gene calls are TRBV28 and TRBJ1-2; 10 positions agree with TRBD1. After removal of 10 bases from V and 5 bases from J, the junction contained 13 bases not matched to a gene. CDR3 size: 15 residues. Germline V gives CDR1 MDHEN, CDR2 SYDVKM. CDR3 region: CATHSSGQGLYGYTF. CDR3 in DNA: TGTGCCACCCACTCTTCGGGACAGGGGTTATATGGCTACACCTTC.

The chain combines TRBV19 with TRBJ1-1; the D gene is possibly TRBD1 (6 bases). CDR3 length: 15 amino acids. V gave up 1 base and J gave up 6 bases, with 15 bases separating them. Per germline, CDR1 LNHDA and CDR2 SQIVND (reference sequence). In DNA form, the CDR3 reads TGTGCCAGTAGTATAGTGGGACCCAGGGGAGCTGAAGCTTTCTTT. Amino acid sequence: CASSIVGPRGAEAFF.

J is TRBJ2-4 and V is TRBV7-2, with D perhaps matching TRBD1 (5 bases). The CDR3 runs to 12 residues. The germline V gene has CDR1 SGHTA and CDR2 FQGNSA. V was pared by 1 base and J by 12 bases, with 10 bases between. CDR3 residues: CASSLDQGGQYF. The CDR3 DNA is TGTGCCAGCAGCTTAGACCAGGGTGGTCAGTACTTC.

The J gene is TRBJ1-2, the V gene TRBV29-1; no firm D call. The ends were cut back, 1 base at V and 7 bases at J, with 7 bases in the middle. Germline V lookup: CDR1 SQVTM, CDR2 ANQGSEA. The CDR3 has 11 amino acids. The CDR3 is CSVEGEGGYTF. The CDR3 DNA follows: TGCAGCGTTGAAGGGGAGGGTGGCTACACCTTC.